The entry that follows covers one TCR beta chain sequence. Its antigen is not yet known. No per-base quality is available; no much larger clone lies one base away. TCRbeta CDR3 regions were amplified from genomic DNA using the immunoSEQ Assay, a bias-controlled multiplex PCR. Concerning the study's data processing: The number of nucleated cells in each sample was estimated by amplification of reference gene primers within the assay. To quantify the absolute abundance of each unique TCRbeta CDR3 rearrangement, sequence reads were collapsed and filtered. For each sample, productive Simpson clonality was calculated as the square root of Simpson's diversity index over productive rearrangements. TCRdb carries this immuneACCESS record with in-frame sequences only. Its versions omit some clonotypes, under half of them owing to an unresolved V gene in the studies checked, with the rest unexplained. The DNA gave D and trimming, while V, J and clone size come from that table. The sample table contains 220,000 or so clones; only one count was recorded for about 90% of them. The leading ten clones occupy about 15% of the sample.

The record originates from a study of blood T cell repertoires in COVID-19 (dated by TCRdb to about 2020). The study in broad terms: Samples covering the acute and convalescent phases of COVID-19 were provided by collaborators in the United States, Italy and Spain. The material from the prospective study consisted of cDNA or gDNA derived from T cells, B-cell-depleted T cells, or PBMCs. Deeply sampled blood TCRbeta repertoires from subjects exposed to, actively infected with, or recovered from COVID-19 were included in the dataset. The repertoires were released in a freely available public database meant as a resource for research on the immune response to SARS-CoV-2. Samples came from the ongoing ImmuneRACE study (first 160 participants) plus 1,254 subjects from 6 global collaborators. Nearly every sample came with metadata listing a de-identified subject ID, COVID-19 status, age in years and sex. Where HLA class I and class II types were available, the types were taken from metadata supplied by the sample provider, not from assay-based typing.

As encoded in the germline V gene, CDR1 is MNHEY while CDR2 is SVGAGI. The germline ends are 9 bases apart after V is trimmed by 6 bases and J by 3 bases. CDR3 length: 12 amino acids, cysteine to phenylalanine. Only CDR3 DNA is held: 36 bases, read in frame from base 1. What the research found in general, with its limitations: The amount of clinical and demographic metadata varied by source and participant and was provided uncurated.

Participants in the prospective study were enrolled through a virtual design, were aged roughly 18 to 100 years, and lived in some 24 United States geographic areas. Cohort assignment in the prospective study relied on participant-reported clinical history from a screening survey and a study questionnaire. Exposed participants had been in contact, within 2 weeks of entering the study, with a person who had a PCR-confirmed or clinician-diagnosed case of COVID-19. Mobile phlebotomists in the prospective study collected whole blood, serum and a nasopharyngeal or oropharyngeal swab from every participant. Over a roughly 2-month period, participants in the prospective study had the option of providing additional blood draws and questionnaires. Blood samples from the prospective study were shipped frozen or at room temperature prior to DNA extraction.

The source is a man aged 25 to 40 who had been exposed to COVID-19. The sequencing input was PBMCs or T cells enriched from blood (not recorded which). The chain joins TRBV6-5 to TRBJ2-7, with no D gene named confidently. The nucleotides are TGTGCCAGCAGGGGCATGGGCTACGAGCAGTACTTC. Its translation reads: CASRGMGYEQYF.